Listed below are T cell receptor beta chains from one sample, sequenced in a study of graft-versus-host responses after intestinal transplantation. Sequencing used immunoSEQ multiplex PCR; TCRdb keeps in-frame clones, though not all of them. The repertoire holds 90,000 to 150,000 clones, approximately 96% seen once, with around 3% in the top ten. Their specific antigens are unknown. This specimen consisted of unstimulated CD8+ T cells sorted from spleen or lymph node cells, obtained before intestinal transplant. These receptors were collected from a human donor who received an intestinal transplant. Both conserved end residues are part of each CDR3. D genes are given only for firm matches. Not every row has a clone size; where given, it reads once, few, many or a size class.

V	size	D	J	CDR3	DNA
TRBV2	NA	NA	TRBJ1-5	CASGRGNQPQHF	TGTGCCAGCGGGCGGGGCAATCAGCCCCAGCATTTT
TRBV9	NA	NA	TRBJ1-1	CASSQTVNTEAFF	TGTGCCAGCAGCCAGACCGTGAACACTGAAGCTTTCTTT
TRBV5-5	NA	NA	TRBJ2-7	CASSLGQRSSYEQYF	TGTGCCAGCAGCTTGGGGCAGCGGAGCTCCTACGAGCAGTACTTC
TRBV28	NA	TRBD2	TRBJ2-1	CASSFELAGDGGNEQFF	TGTGCCAGCAGTTTCGAACTAGCGGGAGATGGGGGGAATGAGCAGTTCTTC
TRBV11-2	NA	TRBD2	TRBJ2-5	CASSWWGGETQYF	TGTGCCAGCAGCTGGTGGGGGGGGGAGACCCAGTACTTC
TRBV7-2	NA	NA	TRBJ2-7	CASSSAGLSYEQYF	TGTGCCAGCAGCTCGGCCGGGCTCTCCTACGAGCAGTACTTC
TRBV30	NA	NA	TRBJ2-5	CAWRGRGGETQYF	TGTGCCTGGCGGGGGAGGGGGGGAGAGACCCAGTACTTC
TRBV2	NA	TRBD1	TRBJ2-7	CASSAGTGGYWKYEQYF	TGTGCCAGCAGCGCCGGGACAGGGGGCTATTGGAAGTACGAGCAGTACTTC
TRBV27	once	NA	TRBJ2-1	CASSPTPGDYNEQFF	TGTGCCAGCAGTCCAACTCCGGGGGACTACAATGAGCAGTTCTTC
TRBV14	NA	NA	TRBJ2-7	CASSQERGTHPYEQYF	TGTGCCAGCAGCCAAGAACGGGGAACCCACCCCTACGAGCAGTACTTC
TRBV30	NA	NA	TRBJ1-1	CAWRGGLNTEAFF	TGTGCCTGGAGAGGGGGATTGAACACTGAAGCTTTCTTT
TRBV28	NA	TRBD1	TRBJ2-2	CASRPGTGNTGELFF	TGTGCCAGCAGACCCGGGACAGGGAACACCGGGGAGCTGTTTTTT
TRBV7-6	once	TRBD1	TRBJ2-7	CASSYSPRGSSEQYF	TGTGCCAGCAGCTACAGCCCCAGGGGGAGTAGCGAGCAGTACTTC
TRBV27	NA	NA	TRBJ2-7	CASSLSDRRPMYEQYF	TGTGCCAGCAGTTTATCGGACAGACGCCCTATGTACGAGCAGTACTTC
TRBV11-2	once	NA	TRBJ2-5	CASSQNGWGREETQYF	TGTGCCAGCAGCCAGAATGGGTGGGGCCGAGAAGAGACCCAGTACTTC
TRBV5-1	NA	TRBD2	TRBJ2-1	CASSYGGTSGISHEQFF	TGCGCCAGCAGCTACGGTGGGACTAGCGGGATATCCCATGAGCAGTTCTTC
TRBV5-1	NA	NA	TRBJ2-1	CASSLVSYDNEQFF	TGCGCCAGCAGCTTGGTCAGCTATGACAATGAGCAGTTCTTC
TRBV6-5	NA	NA	TRBJ2-2	CASRSAGELFF	TGTGCCAGCCGGTCGGCCGGGGAGCTGTTTTTT
TRBV5-1	few	TRBD1	TRBJ2-7	CASSLGDSSYEQYF	TGCGCCAGCAGCTTGGGGGACAGCTCCTACGAGCAGTACTTC
TRBV28	NA	NA	TRBJ1-5	CASSGVGDVGNQPQHF	TGTGCCAGCAGTGGAGTAGGGGATGTTGGCAATCAGCCCCAGCATTTT
TRBV15	once	NA	TRBJ1-1	CATSGDSLNTEAFF	TGTGCCACCAGCGGGGACTCCTTGAACACTGAAGCTTTCTTT
TRBV27	NA	NA	TRBJ1-1	CASSLGGGITEAFF	TGTGCCAGCAGTTTAGGAGGTGGGATCACTGAAGCTTTCTTT
TRBV27	NA	NA	TRBJ2-5	CASSPQWRGQETQYF	TGTGCCAGCAGTCCACAGTGGAGGGGCCAAGAGACCCAGTACTTC
TRBV6-1	few	TRBD1	TRBJ2-3	CASSEADRDTDTQYF	TGTGCCAGCAGTGAAGCCGACAGGGACACAGATACGCAGTATTTT
TRBV7-6	NA	TRBD1	TRBJ2-7	CASSLETPGQIYEQYF	TGTGCCAGCAGCTTAGAAACACCGGGACAGATATACGAGCAGTACTTC
TRBV5-1	NA	NA	TRBJ2-1	CASSHTPGPSSYNEQFF	TGCGCCAGCAGCCATACCCCCGGGCCTAGCTCCTACAATGAGCAGTTCTTC
TRBV29-1	NA	TRBD1	TRBJ1-2	CSVEDKGNRGLSYGYTF	TGCAGCGTTGAAGATAAGGGAAACAGGGGGCTTTCTTATGGCTACACCTTC
TRBV27	NA	TRBD2	TRBJ2-5	CASSTLWIAGQETQYF	TGTGCCAGCAGTACGCTGTGGATAGCGGGACAAGAGACCCAGTACTTC
TRBV16	NA	NA	TRBJ2-1	CASSQSGNVAEQFF	TGTGCCAGCAGCCAATCGGGGAATGTTGCCGAACAGTTCTTC
TRBV28	NA	NA	TRBJ2-7	CAGSTYYEQYF	TGTGCCGGCAGCACATACTACGAGCAGTACTTC
TRBV30	NA	NA	TRBJ2-1	CAWSDRRSRVNEQFF	TGTGCCTGGAGTGACCGACGGTCTAGAGTCAATGAGCAGTTCTTC
TRBV27	NA	TRBD1	TRBJ1-1	CASSLVQGATEAFF	TGTGCCAGCAGTTTAGTCCAGGGGGCCACTGAAGCTTTCTTT
TRBV7-2	NA	TRBD1	TRBJ2-7	CASSSGQGAYEQYF	TGTGCCAGCAGCTCCGGACAGGGGGCCTACGAGCAGTACTTC
TRBV7-2	NA	TRBD2	TRBJ2-1	CASSLSGRFSLSYNEQFF	TGTGCCAGCAGCCTCAGCGGGAGATTTAGTTTGTCCTACAATGAGCAGTTCTTC
TRBV7-2	NA	NA	TRBJ1-3	CASSPESISGNTIYF	TGTGCCAGCAGCCCAGAGAGTATCTCTGGAAACACCATATATTTT
TRBV2	NA	NA	TRBJ2-7	CASSEAGAYEQYF	TGTGCCAGCAGTGAGGCAGGTGCCTACGAGCAGTACTTC
TRBV28	NA	NA	TRBJ2-7	CASTGGGWRGEQYF	TGTGCCAGCACAGGGGGAGGCTGGCGGGGCGAGCAGTACTTC
TRBV15	NA	NA	TRBJ1-5	CATSRGSYQPQHF	TGTGCCACCAGCAGGGGCTCATATCAGCCCCAGCATTTT
TRBV7-2	NA	TRBD2	TRBJ2-3	CASSPGTSGRSDTQYF	TGTGCCAGCAGCCCCGGGACTAGCGGGAGATCGGATACGCAGTATTTT
TRBV28	NA	NA	TRBJ2-7	CASSLGSPGGEQYF	TGTGCCAGCAGTTTAGGATCGCCGGGCGGCGAGCAGTACTTC
TRBV9	NA	NA	TRBJ2-1	CASSVDLGAYEQFF	TGTGCCAGCAGCGTAGATCTAGGTGCTTATGAGCAGTTCTTC
TRBV13	NA	NA	TRBJ2-1	CASSLGPRGSEQFF	TGTGCCAGCAGCCTGGGCCCCCGAGGTAGTGAGCAGTTCTTC
TRBV6-5	NA	TRBD1	TRBJ1-2	CASMGRDRGNYGYTF	TGTGCCAGCATGGGTCGAGACAGGGGGAATTATGGCTACACCTTC
TRBV5-4	NA	TRBD1	TRBJ2-7	CASSEPQGARYEQYF	TGTGCCAGCAGCGAACCACAGGGGGCGCGCTACGAGCAGTACTTC
TRBV7-6	NA	TRBD2	TRBJ2-1	CASSLGTSGSTEQFF	TGTGCCAGCAGCCTCGGGACTAGCGGGAGTACTGAGCAGTTCTTC
TRBV19	NA	NA	TRBJ2-1	CASSIRALNEQFF	TGTGCCAGTAGTATAAGGGCCCTCAATGAGCAGTTCTTC
TRBV30	NA	TRBD2	TRBJ2-3	CAWSSSTSPTDTQYF	TGTGCCTGGAGTAGTTCGACTAGCCCCACAGATACGCAGTATTTT
TRBV9	NA	TRBD2	TRBJ2-1	CASSPRTSGPPHNEQFF	TGTGCCAGCAGCCCTAGGACTAGCGGGCCTCCGCACAATGAGCAGTTCTTC
TRBV28	NA	NA	TRBJ1-1	CASSLGVFMNTEAFF	TGTGCCAGCAGTTTGGGGGTTTTCATGAACACTGAAGCTTTCTTT